One and the same sample provided the 17 T cell receptor beta chains below, sequenced in a study of T cell responses to AZD1222 COVID-19 vaccine. Repertoires were generated with immunoSEQ multiplex PCR, while TCRdb's copy carries only in-frame clones and drops some. The sample yields around 80,000 clones, 80% to 90% seen once. The sample here was peripheral blood, taken 28 days after the second AZD1222 dose. The source is an adult who received the AZD1222 COVID-19 vaccine.

The CDR3 DNA follows: TGTGCCAGCAGTTTATCCCGGGACTGGCATGAAAAACTGTTTTTT. Translated: CASSLSRDWHEKLFF. The chain uses TRBV28 and TRBJ1-4; D is possibly TRBD1 (5 bases). Germline V gene sequence: CDR1 MDHEN, CDR2 SYDVKM. V lost 1 base and J 6 bases, leaving 12 bases between the germline ends. The CDR3 extends over 15 amino acids.

The chain uses TRBV28 and TRBJ2-7, with 8 bases aligning to TRBD2. This CDR3 has 15 residues. CDR1 and CDR2 (germline): MDHEN, SYDVKM. J gave up 1 base and V 6 bases, and 8 bases lay outside the gene matches. The CDR3 coding sequence is TGTGCCAGCAGGCCCTCATTAGCGGGATCCTACGAGCAGTACTTC. Protein sequence: CASRPSLAGSYEQYF.

The rearrangement uses TRBV6-1 and TRBJ1-2; D is unresolved. Germline CDR1 reads MNHNS; CDR2 reads SASEGT. V lost 3 bases to trimming and J lost 4 bases, with 12 bases between them. There are 14 residues in the CDR3. The CDR3 DNA follows: TGTGCCAGCAGTGAGAGTCAAGCTGCCTATGGCTACACCTTC. Amino acid sequence: CASSESQAAYGYTF.

The chain has TRBV3-1 (or the pseudogene TRBV3-2) and TRBJ1-2, with D possibly TRBD1 on 6 matching bases. V lost 5 bases and J 6 bases, leaving 10 bases between the germline ends. The CDR3 totals 12 residues. Germline CDR1 LGHDT, CDR2 YNNKEL (reference sequence). This CDR3 is CASSAQGHGYTF. The CDR3 DNA reads as TGTGCCAGCAGCGCACAGGGCCATGGCTACACCTTC.

This clone has a single count. The chain is built from TRBV29-1 and TRBJ2-5; D gene ambiguous. This CDR3 comprises 12 residues. Trimming took off 6 bases at V and 5 bases at J, with 13 bases between the two ends. Germline-derived CDR1 and CDR2 are SQVTM and ANQGSEA. CDR3 nucleotide sequence: TGCAGCGTGGCTGAGGACGGTGAGACCCAGTACTTC. Translation gives CSVAEDGETQYF.

The V call is TRBV7-2, the J call TRBJ1-3; D gene ambiguous. With 7 bases removed from V and 4 bases from J, the gap between germline ends came to 14 bases. The germline gives CDR1 SGHTA, CDR2 FQGNSA. The CDR3 is 14 residues long. CDR3 amino acids: CASIRLSMGNTIYF. The CDR3 DNA sequence: TGTGCCAGCATCAGATTATCGATGGGAAACACCATATATTTT. Full variable domain (outside the CDR3, taken from reference TRBV7-2 and TRBJ1-3): GAGVSQSPSNKVTEKGKDVELRCDPISGHTALYWYRQSLGQGLEFLIYFQGNSAPDKSGLPSDRFSAERTGGSVSTLTIQRTQQEDSAVYLCASIRLSMGNTIYFGEGSWLTVV.

CDR3 DNA sequence: TGTGCCAGCAGCTTGGCCGTTGGTGAGACCCAGTACTTC. Its protein product is CASSLAVGETQYF. The chain carries TRBV5-5 and TRBJ2-5; no firm D call. This CDR3 region has 13 residues. Trimming left V 0 bases short and J 5 bases short, with 8 bases between. Germline CDR1 is SGHKS and CDR2 is YYEKEE (reference sequence).

The chain couples TRBV7-2 to TRBJ2-1, with D perhaps matching TRBD2 (5 bases). Germline CDR1 is SGHTA and CDR2 is FQGNSA. Between the trimmed V and J ends, which lost 1 base and 9 bases, there was a span of 7 bases. This CDR3 region has 12 residues. CDR3 coding DNA: TGTGCCAGCAGCTTAGTCGGGATTGAGCAGTTCTTC. Amino acids: CASSLVGIEQFF.

The rearrangement uses TRBV6-5 and TRBJ1-5; 10 bases fit TRBD1. CDR1 is MNHEY, CDR2 SVGAGI, per germline. The CDR3 has 15 residues. Germline trimming cut 8 bases from V and 7 bases from J; bases unmatched to any gene: 11. CDR3: CASVGGDRGQQPQHF. The CDR3, as DNA: TGTGCCAGCGTGGGAGGAGACAGGGGGCAGCAGCCCCAGCATTTT.

The chain is built from TRBV27 and TRBJ1-5; D gene unclear. The CDR3 sequence is 14 residues long. Germline V gives CDR1 MNHEY, CDR2 SMNVEV (reference sequence). V was shortened by 4 bases and J by 0 bases, with 7 bases between the two germline ends. CDR3: CASSSADSNQPQHF. DNA for the CDR3: TGTGCCAGCAGTTCCGCGGATAGCAATCAGCCCCAGCATTTT.

This clone was seen a few times. The V call is TRBV18, the J call TRBJ1-6; D might be TRBD1 (6 bases). Looked up from germline, CDR1 is KGHSH and CDR2 is LQKENI. Trimming took off 3 bases at V and 8 bases at J, with 14 bases between the two ends. CDR3 length: 15 amino acids. The CDR3 DNA reads TGTGCCAGCTCACCGAGGGGGGATCCGGATTCACCCCTCCACTTT. As protein: CASSPRGDPDSPLHF.

The chain joins TRBV19 to TRBJ1-5, with 9 bases fitting TRBD1. V trimming: 5 bases; J trimming: 7 bases; junction bases outside the gene matches: 15. The germline V gene has CDR1 LNHDA and CDR2 SQIVND (reference sequence). The CDR3 extends over 17 amino acids. The CDR3 DNA is TGTGCCAGTAGTCTCACCGGTGGCGGGACAGGGAACCAGCCCCAGCATTTT. This translates into CASSLTGGGTGNQPQHF.

The chain combines TRBV5-6 with TRBJ2-1; 8 bases match TRBD1. The CDR3 has 12 residues. CDR1 is SGHDT and CDR2 is YYEEEE in the germline V gene. V lost 4 bases, J lost 8 bases, and 2 bases stayed unmatched. Here the CDR3 DNA reads TGTGCCAGCAGCCGGACAGGGCATGAGCAGTTCTTC. Amino acid sequence: CASSRTGHEQFF.

This clone appeared a single time. The chain combines TRBV6-5 with TRBJ2-7, with 8 bases matching TRBD1. V lost 7 bases and J lost 0; bases outside the gene matches: 8. This CDR3 has 15 residues. Looked up from germline, CDR1 is MNHEY and CDR2 is SVGAGI. CDR3 nucleotide sequence: TGTGCCAGCACTAACCGGGACAGGCCCTCCTACGAGCAGTACTTC. It translates to CASTNRDRPSYEQYF.

The rearrangement uses TRBV6-2 or TRBV6-3 and TRBJ2-2; D call uncertain. CDR1 and CDR2 (germline): MNHEY, SVGEGT. This CDR3 region has 13 residues. V gave up 6 bases and J gave up 4 bases, with 9 bases separating them. The CDR3 reads CASSHRATGELFF. CDR3 coding DNA: TGTGCCAGCAGCCACCGCGCCACCGGGGAGCTGTTTTTT.

The rearrangement uses TRBV4-2 and TRBJ1-2, with TRBD1 as a possible D gene (5 bases). Germline values: CDR1 LGHNA, CDR2 YNFKEQ. The CDR3 has 12 residues. Trimming took off 8 bases at V and 2 bases at J, with 9 bases between the two ends. CDR3 nucleotide sequence: TGTGCCAGCGCTCAGGGAAACTATGGCTACACCTTC. Amino acids: CASAQGNYGYTF.

CDR3 in DNA: TGTGCCAGCAGCCCACGGGGAACAGGGGGCGATTCACCCCTCCACTTT. As protein: CASSPRGTGGDSPLHF. The rearrangement uses TRBV9 and TRBJ1-6; 9 positions agree with TRBD1. V gave up 4 bases and J gave up 8 bases; unmatched junction bases: 10. The CDR3 is made up of 16 amino acids. CDR1 and CDR2 from the germline V gene are SGDLS and YYNGEE. Supplemented by reference TRBV9 and TRBJ1-6, the full variable domain reads DSGVTQTPKHLITATGQRVTLRCSPRSGDLSVYWYQQSLDQGLQFLIQYYNGEERAKGNILERFSAQQFPDLHSELNLSSLELGDSALYFCASSPRGTGGDSPLHFGNGTRLTVT.